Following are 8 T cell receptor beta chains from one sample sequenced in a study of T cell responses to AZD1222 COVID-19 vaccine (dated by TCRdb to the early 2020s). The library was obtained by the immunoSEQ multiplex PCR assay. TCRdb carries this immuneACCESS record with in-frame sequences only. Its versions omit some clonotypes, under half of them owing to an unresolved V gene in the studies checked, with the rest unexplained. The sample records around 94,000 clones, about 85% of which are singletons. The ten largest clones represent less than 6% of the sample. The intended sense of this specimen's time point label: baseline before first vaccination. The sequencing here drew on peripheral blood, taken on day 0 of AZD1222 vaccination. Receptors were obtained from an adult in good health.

CDR3 region: CASSHAQVEKLFF. CDR3 sequence (DNA): TGTGCCAGCAGCCATGCCCAGGTTGAAAAACTGTTTTTT. This chain connects TRBV14 to TRBJ1-4; no clear D gene. The CDR3 extends over 13 amino acids. Looked up from germline, CDR1 is SGHDN and CDR2 is FVKESK. V was trimmed by 3 bases and J by 7 bases, leaving 9 bases between them.

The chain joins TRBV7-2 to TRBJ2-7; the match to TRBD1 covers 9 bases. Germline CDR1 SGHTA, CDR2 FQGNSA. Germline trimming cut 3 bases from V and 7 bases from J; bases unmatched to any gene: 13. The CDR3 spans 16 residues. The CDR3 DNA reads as TGTGCCAGCAGCTTTGGGGGACGGGGACAGGGCTGGGAGCAGTACTTC. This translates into CASSFGGRGQGWEQYF. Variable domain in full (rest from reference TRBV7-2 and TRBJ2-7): GAGVSQSPSNKVTEKGKDVELRCDPISGHTALYWYRQSLGQGLEFLIYFQGNSAPDKSGLPSDRFSAERTGGSVSTLTIQRTQQEDSAVYLCASSFGGRGQGWEQYFGPGTRLTVT.

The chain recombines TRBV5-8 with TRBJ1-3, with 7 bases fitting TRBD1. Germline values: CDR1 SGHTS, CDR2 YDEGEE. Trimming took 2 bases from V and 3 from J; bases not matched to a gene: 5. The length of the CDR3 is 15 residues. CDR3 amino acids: CASSLTGEFGNTIYF. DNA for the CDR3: TGTGCCAGCAGCTTAACAGGGGAATTTGGAAACACCATATATTTT. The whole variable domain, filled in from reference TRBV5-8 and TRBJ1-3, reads EAGVTQSPTHLIKTRGQQATLRCSPISGHTSVYWYQQALGLGLQFLLWYDEGEERNRGNFPPRFSGRQFPNYSSELNVNALELEDSALYLCASSLTGEFGNTIYFGEGSWLTVV.

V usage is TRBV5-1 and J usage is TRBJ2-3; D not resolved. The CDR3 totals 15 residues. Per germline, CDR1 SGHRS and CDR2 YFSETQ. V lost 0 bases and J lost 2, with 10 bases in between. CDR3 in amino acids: CASSLVPTPTDTQYF. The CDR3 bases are TGCGCCAGCAGCTTGGTCCCAACCCCCACAGATACGCAGTATTTT.

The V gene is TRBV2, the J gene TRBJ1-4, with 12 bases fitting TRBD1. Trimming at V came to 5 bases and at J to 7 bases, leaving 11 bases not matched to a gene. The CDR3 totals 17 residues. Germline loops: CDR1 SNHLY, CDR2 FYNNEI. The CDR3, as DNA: TGTGCCAGCAGTAGGGGGACAGGGGGCTTATCTGGTGAAAAACTGTTTTTT. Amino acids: CASSRGTGGLSGEKLFF.

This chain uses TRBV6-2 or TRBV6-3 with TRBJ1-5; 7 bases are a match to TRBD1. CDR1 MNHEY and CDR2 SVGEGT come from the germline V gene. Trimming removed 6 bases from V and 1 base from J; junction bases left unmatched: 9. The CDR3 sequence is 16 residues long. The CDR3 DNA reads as TGTGCCAGCAGCCCCTCAGGGGGACAGAGCAATCAGCCCCAGCATTTT. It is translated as CASSPSGGQSNQPQHF.

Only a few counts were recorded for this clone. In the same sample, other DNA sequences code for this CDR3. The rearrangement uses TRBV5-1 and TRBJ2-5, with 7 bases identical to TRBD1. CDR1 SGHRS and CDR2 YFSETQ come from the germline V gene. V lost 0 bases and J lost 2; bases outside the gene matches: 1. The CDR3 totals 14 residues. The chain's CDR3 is CASSLGRGQETQYF. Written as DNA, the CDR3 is TGCGCCAGCAGCTTGGGCAGGGGGCAAGAGACCCAGTACTTC.

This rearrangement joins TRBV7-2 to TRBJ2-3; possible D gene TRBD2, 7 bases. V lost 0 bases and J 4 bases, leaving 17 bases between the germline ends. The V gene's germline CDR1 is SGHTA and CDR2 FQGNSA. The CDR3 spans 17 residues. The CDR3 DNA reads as TGTGCCAGCAGCTTAGCGGGGGGGCCTATGAGGGCAGATACGCAGTATTTT. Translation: CASSLAGGPMRADTQYF.